The source of this T cell receptor beta chain is a study of cytomegalovirus exposure and HLA in healthy donors. PCR primers comprised 60 Vbeta and 13 Jbeta primers. TCRdb keeps only in-frame clones here, not all; method: immunoSEQ multiplex PCR. The table lists some 150,000 clones, approximately 87% of them singletons, with under 6.5% in the top ten. This clone showed up just a few times. Its antigen is not identified. Though nominally healthy at sampling, donors likely had unrecorded immune exposures. Germline values: CDR1 LNHDA, CDR2 SQIVND (reference sequence). The CDR3 is 14 amino acids. The V and J ends lost 1 base and 0 bases respectively, with 7 bases between them. The study's findings and limits: Follow-up analysis found HLA locus-dependent TCR association rates, highest for DRB1 and lowest for HLA-C. An Asian-associated ancestry cluster reportedly showed fewer N-insertions than the approximately 660-donor mean in a later analysis. Looking again later, the authors saw that most CMV-associated TCR beta chains seemed HLA-restricted.

The genes are TRBV19 and TRBJ2-7, with a tentative D call TRBD2 (6 bases). The clonotype originates from a woman aged 25 to 39 in good health and CMV-seronegative. Material: PBMCs. CDR3 sequence: CASSIVGSSYEQYF. In nucleotides, the CDR3 is TGTGCCAGTAGTATAGTCGGGAGCTCCTACGAGCAGTACTTC.